This is a list of T cell receptor beta chains from one sample in a study of OX40 agonist ivuxolimab in advanced cancers. Assay used: immunoSEQ multiplex PCR; TCRdb lists only in-frame clones, some missing. The sample has more than 85,000 clones; around 88% are singletons. Sequencing was performed on CD4+ or CD8+ T cells sorted from blood, taken in a trial of the OX40 agonist ivuxolimab. The source of these receptors is an adult with an advanced solid tumor such as melanoma, head and neck, liver or kidney cancer. CDR3s include the opening cysteine and the closing phenylalanine or tryptophan. A D gene is named only where the DNA matches it firmly. Size is stated for part of the rows, as once, few or many counts, or as a class when the clone is expanded.

V gene: TRBV7-2; clone size: NA; D gene: NA; J gene: TRBJ2-7; CDR3 DNA: TGTGCCAGCAGCTCACTCAGGCTCACCTCCTACGAGCAGTACTTC; CDR3 protein: CASSSLRLTSYEQYF
V gene: TRBV7-2; clone size: NA; D gene: NA; J gene: TRBJ1-6; CDR3 DNA: TGTGCCAGCAGCTTATCCCCCGGCTCACCCCTCCACTTT; CDR3 protein: CASSLSPGSPLHF
V gene: TRBV18; clone size: NA; D gene: TRBD1; J gene: TRBJ1-2; CDR3 DNA: TGTGCCAGCTCACCACTTGACAGGGGGGACTATGGCTACACCTTC; CDR3 protein: CASSPLDRGDYGYTF
V gene: TRBV10-3; clone size: NA; D gene: NA; J gene: TRBJ2-7; CDR3 DNA: TGTGCCATCAGCCCCACGGACGGATCCTACGAGCAGTACTTC; CDR3 protein: CAISPTDGSYEQYF
V gene: TRBV2; clone size: few; D gene: NA; J gene: TRBJ2-7; CDR3 DNA: TGTGCCAGCAGTGGACAGGCCTACGAGCAGTACTTC; CDR3 protein: CASSGQAYEQYF
V gene: TRBV9; clone size: NA; D gene: NA; J gene: TRBJ1-1; CDR3 DNA: TGTGCCAGCAGCGTAGCTACAAACACTGAAGCTTTCTTT; CDR3 protein: CASSVATNTEAFF
V gene: TRBV7-8; clone size: once; D gene: TRBD1; J gene: TRBJ1-2; CDR3 DNA: TGTGCCAGCAGCTTAGGTACAGGGGCGAGTCGCTATGGCTACACCTTC; CDR3 protein: CASSLGTGASRYGYTF
V gene: TRBV9; clone size: NA; D gene: NA; J gene: TRBJ2-3; CDR3 DNA: TGTGCCAGCAGCGCCAGGGACACGGGGAGAGATACGCAGTATTTT; CDR3 protein: CASSARDTGRDTQYF
V gene: TRBV5-1; clone size: NA; D gene: TRBD1; J gene: TRBJ1-1; CDR3 DNA: TGCGCCAGCAGTCAGGGGGCGACTGAAGCTTTCTTT; CDR3 protein: CASSQGATEAFF
V gene: TRBV2; clone size: NA; D gene: NA; J gene: TRBJ2-6; CDR3 DNA: TGTGCCAGCAAGGATAGATTCAGCTCTGGGGCCAACGTCCTGACTTTC; CDR3 protein: CASKDRFSSGANVLTF